This TCR beta chain was captured in a study of cytomegalovirus exposure and HLA in healthy donors. The CDR3 spans 15 residues. The V gene lost 0 bases and the J gene lost 0 bases, with 6 bases spanning the gap. CDR1 is MNHNS and CDR2 is SASEGT in the germline V gene. The donors were in the approximately 130-subject validation cohort, distinct from the approximately 610-subject first cohort. Method: immunoSEQ multiplex PCR; TCRdb's copy keeps in-frame clones and lacks some. The table includes about 150,000 clones, around nine tenths detected once. The gene calls are TRBV6-1 and TRBJ1-5; D remains unclear. Material for sequencing was PBMCs. This clonotype originated in a man younger than 35 in good health and CMV-seronegative. Here the CDR3 reads CASSEAPDSNQPQHF. CDR3 coding DNA: TGTGCCAGCAGTGAAGCGCCAGATAGCAATCAGCCCCAGCATTTT.